The rows below give T cell receptor beta chains drawn from one sample of a study of CD4 T cells in relation to SARS-CoV-2 and coronaviruses. Profiled with immunoSEQ multiplex PCR; TCRdb holds only in-frame clones, not every one. The data show around 22,000 clones, with roughly 80% seen just once and 15% to 20% held by the top ten. These receptors have no identified antigens. Sequencing was performed on CD4+ T cells from PBMCs, cultured in vitro. The receptors stem from a human donor in good health. CDR3s include the opening cysteine and the closing phenylalanine or tryptophan. The D gene is left open where the match is weak. The size entry is marked missing in some rows and otherwise reads once, few, many or a size class.

- | 17 | TRBJ1-4 | - | TRBV18 | TGTGCCAGCTCATCACTTACACGGGCAGGGACTAATGAAAAACTGTTTTTT | CASSSLTRAGTNEKLFF
- | 19 | TRBJ2-6 | - | TRBV5-1 | TGCGCCAGCAGCTTAACAGGTAACACAAATCGGGCTGGGGCCAACGTCCTGACTTTC | CASSLTGNTNRAGANVLTF
- | 13 | TRBJ2-7 | - | TRBV5-1 | TGCGCCAGCAGCTTGCCTCCACTTTACGAGCAGTACTTC | CASSLPPLYEQYF
- | 15 | TRBJ2-1 | TRBD1 | TRBV4-2 | TGTGCCAGCAGCCAGAACCCACAGGGGCCCAATGAGCAGTTCTTC | CASSQNPQGPNEQFF
- | 15 | TRBJ2-7 | TRBD1 | TRBV27 | TGTGCCAGCAGTCCACGGACAGGGATCGCTAACGAGCAGTACTTC | CASSPRTGIANEQYF
- | 17 | TRBJ2-1 | TRBD2 | TRBV28 | TGTGCCAGCAGTTTACTAGGACTAGCGACGACTTACAATGAGCAGTTCTTC | CASSLLGLATTYNEQFF
- | 16 | TRBJ1-5 | - | TRBV9 | TGTGCCAGCAGCGTAGATCCGGGTTTAAGCAATCAGCCCCAGCATTTT | CASSVDPGLSNQPQHF
- | 18 | TRBJ2-1 | - | TRBV19 | TGTGCCAGTAGTATTCAGCAGGACTCAATCGGGTCCTACAATGAGCAGTTCTTC | CASSIQQDSIGSYNEQFF
- | 14 | TRBJ2-7 | TRBD1 | TRBV5-1 | TGCGCCAGCAGCCCTGGTAGGGGGCCCTACGAGCAGTACTTC | CASSPGRGPYEQYF
- | 16 | TRBJ1-6 | TRBD1 | TRBV3-1/TRBV3-2 | TGTGCCAGCAGCCTCGCCATCCGGGACAGAATTAAACGCCTCCACTTT | CASSLAIRDRIKRLHF
- | 11 | TRBJ1-2 | - | TRBV19 | TGTGCCACCAATAGAGGCGGGGGCTACACCTTC | CATNRGGGYTF
- | 15 | TRBJ2-2 | TRBD2 | TRBV19 | TGTGCCAGTAGTACTAGCGGGATGAACACCGGGGAGCTGTTTTTT | CASSTSGMNTGELFF
- | 12 | TRBJ2-7 | TRBD2 | TRBV11-2 | TGTGCCAGCGCTAGCGGGACCTACGAGCAGTACTTC | CASASGTYEQYF
few | 13 | TRBJ2-7 | - | TRBV14 | TGTGCCAGCAGCCAATACAGGGAAGGTGAGCAGTACTTC | CASSQYREGEQYF
- | 14 | TRBJ2-7 | - | TRBV9 | TGTGCCAGCAGCACTGCCACCCTAGGTGGGGAGCAGTACTTC | CASSTATLGGEQYF
- | 13 | TRBJ2-7 | - | TRBV5-1 | TGCGCCAGCAGCCCGCTTAGCTCCTACGAGCAGTACTTC | CASSPLSSYEQYF
- | 15 | TRBJ1-1 | - | TRBV11-3 | TGTGCCAGCAGCCCGGGAGGGGGACTGAACACTGAAGCTTTCTTT | CASSPGGGLNTEAFF